A selection of T cell receptor beta chains follows, all from one sample in a study of cytomegalovirus exposure and HLA in healthy donors. Some clones are missing from TCRdb's copy, which holds only in-frame ones; the method was immunoSEQ multiplex PCR. This sample's table reports about 54,000 clones. Material for sequencing was PBMCs. Receptors were obtained from a woman aged 40 to 55 in good health and CMV-seronegative. Both conserved end residues are part of each CDR3. The order of the fields is V gene, CDR3 length, CDR3 protein.

v_gene: TRBV7-2; len: 14; CDR3aa: CASSLLYGTDEQFF
v_gene: TRBV6-1; len: 13; CDR3aa: CATTGTGVSEQYF
v_gene: TRBV2; len: 10; CDR3aa: CASTVYEQYF
v_gene: TRBV7-9; len: 17; CDR3aa: CASSLGPGGNLPYEQYF
v_gene: TRBV25-1; len: 15; CDR3aa: CASSRIGQSNQPQHF
v_gene: TRBV7-9; len: 12; CDR3aa: CASSSRGETQYF
v_gene: TRBV4-1; len: 17; CDR3aa: CASSQEAGGRRGYEQYF
v_gene: TRBV7-9; len: 17; CDR3aa: CASSSSGTVYSNQPQHF
v_gene: TRBV10-1; len: 12; CDR3aa: CASSGQFSPLHF
v_gene: TRBV13; len: 16; CDR3aa: CASSPNPGQSNEKLFF